This T cell receptor beta chain was recovered during a study of preoperative IRX-2 immunotherapy in early breast cancer. The assay was immunoSEQ multiplex PCR, and TCRdb's table has in-frame clones only and misses some. This sample has fewer than 40,000 clones, with roughly nine tenths found just once. The treatment is: preoperative locoregional IRX-2 cytokine immunotherapy. The CDR3 loop spans 15 amino acids. Germline lookup yields CDR1 LNHDA and CDR2 SQIVND (reference sequence). Trimming removed 7 bases at V and 0 bases at J, with 13 bases between. This specimen was tumor tissue, taken after IRX-2 immunotherapy. This clonotype was sampled from a human donor with breast cancer. V gene TRBV19 combines with J gene TRBJ1-5; the D is unclear. As DNA, the CDR3 is TGTGCCAGTACCTACTTTCGAAATAGCAATCAGCCCCAGCATTTT. Translated: CASTYFRNSNQPQHF.